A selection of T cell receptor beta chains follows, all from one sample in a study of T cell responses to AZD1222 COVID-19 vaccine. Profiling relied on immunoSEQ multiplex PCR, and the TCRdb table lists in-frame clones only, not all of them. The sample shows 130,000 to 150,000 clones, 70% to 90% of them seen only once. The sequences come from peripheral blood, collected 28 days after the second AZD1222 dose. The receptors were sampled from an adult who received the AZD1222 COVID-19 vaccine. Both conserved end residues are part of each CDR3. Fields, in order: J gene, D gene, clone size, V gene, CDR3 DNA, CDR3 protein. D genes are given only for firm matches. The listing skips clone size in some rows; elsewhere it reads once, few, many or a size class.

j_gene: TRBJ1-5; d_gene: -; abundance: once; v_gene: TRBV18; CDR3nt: TGTGCCAGCTCACCACCAGGGCTTGGCAATCAGCCCCAGCATTTT; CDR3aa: CASSPPGLGNQPQHF
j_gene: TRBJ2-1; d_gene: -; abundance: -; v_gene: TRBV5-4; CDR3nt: TGTGCCAGCAGCCTGGGGATCGGCGGCCTACACCCCGGGTTCTTC; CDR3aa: CASSLGIGGLHPGFF
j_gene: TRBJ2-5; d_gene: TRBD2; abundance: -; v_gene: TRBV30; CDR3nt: TGTGCCTGGAGTCCTAGCGGGGAAGAGACCCAGTACTTC; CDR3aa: CAWSPSGEETQYF
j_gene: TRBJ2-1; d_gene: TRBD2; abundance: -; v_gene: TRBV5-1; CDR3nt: TGCGCCAGCAGCCTCGGGACTAGCGGATACAATGAGCAGTTCTTC; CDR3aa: CASSLGTSGYNEQFF
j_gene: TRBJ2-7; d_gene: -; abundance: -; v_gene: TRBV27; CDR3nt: TGTGCCAGCAGCCCATTCGACAGGCGACTCTACGGGCAGTACTTC; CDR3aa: CASSPFDRRLYGQYF
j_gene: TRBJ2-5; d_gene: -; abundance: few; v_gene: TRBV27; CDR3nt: TGTGCCAGCAGTGAAGTTACCGACCAGGAGACCCAGTACTTC; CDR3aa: CASSEVTDQETQYF
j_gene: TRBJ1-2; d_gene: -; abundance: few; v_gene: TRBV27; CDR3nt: TGTGCCAGCAGTTTAAGACGTACTAACTATGGCTACACCTTC; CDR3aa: CASSLRRTNYGYTF
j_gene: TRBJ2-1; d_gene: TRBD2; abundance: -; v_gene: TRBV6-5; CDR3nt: TGTGCCGCCAGTCGGGCGGGGGGATACAATGAGCAGTTCTTC; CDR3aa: CAASRAGGYNEQFF
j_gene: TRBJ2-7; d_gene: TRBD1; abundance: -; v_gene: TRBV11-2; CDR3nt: TGTGCCAGCAGCTTAGTGGGACAGGGGTCCTACGAGCAGTACTTC; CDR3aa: CASSLVGQGSYEQYF
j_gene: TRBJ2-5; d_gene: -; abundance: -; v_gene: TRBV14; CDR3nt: TGTGCCAGCAGCCAAGGGGCGGGGAGAGAGACCCAGTACTTC; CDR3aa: CASSQGAGRETQYF
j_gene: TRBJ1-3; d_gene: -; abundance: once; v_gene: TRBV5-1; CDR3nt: TGCGCCAGCAGCCCGGCCCAGGGTGCTGGAAACACCATATATTTT; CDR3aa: CASSPAQGAGNTIYF
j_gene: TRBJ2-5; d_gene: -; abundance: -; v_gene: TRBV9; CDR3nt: TGTGCCAGCAGCGTAGGCGGGGTCAACCAAGAGACCCAGTACTTC; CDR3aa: CASSVGGVNQETQYF
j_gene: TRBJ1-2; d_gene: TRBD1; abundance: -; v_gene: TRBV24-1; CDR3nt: TGTGCCACCAGTGATCCTTCAGACTATTCAGGGGGCGATGGCTACACCTTC; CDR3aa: CATSDPSDYSGGDGYTF
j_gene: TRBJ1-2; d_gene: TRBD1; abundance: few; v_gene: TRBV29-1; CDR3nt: TGCAGCGTTGAGGGGACAGCGAGGGATGGCTACACCTTC; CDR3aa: CSVEGTARDGYTF
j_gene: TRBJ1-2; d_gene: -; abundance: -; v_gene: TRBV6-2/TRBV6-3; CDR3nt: TGTGCCAGCAGTTACTCTCATGGGGCAGACGGCTACACCTTC; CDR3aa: CASSYSHGADGYTF
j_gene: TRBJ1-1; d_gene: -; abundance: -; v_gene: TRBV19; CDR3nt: TGTGCCAGTAGTTGGCACAACACTGAAGCTTTCTTT; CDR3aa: CASSWHNTEAFF
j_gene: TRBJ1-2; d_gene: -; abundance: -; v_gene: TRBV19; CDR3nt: TGTGCCAGTAGTATAGACCCTACGGGTAGGCATGGCTACACCTTC; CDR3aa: CASSIDPTGRHGYTF
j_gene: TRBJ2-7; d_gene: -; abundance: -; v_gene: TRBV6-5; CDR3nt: TGTGCCAGCAGTTACATCGGGGGGCACAACGAGCAGTACTTC; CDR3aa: CASSYIGGHNEQYF
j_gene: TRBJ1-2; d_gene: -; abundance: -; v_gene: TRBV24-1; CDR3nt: TGTGCCACCAGTGACCCGACCTCGGACGGAGCTTTCACTTATGGCTACACCTTC; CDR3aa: CATSDPTSDGAFTYGYTF
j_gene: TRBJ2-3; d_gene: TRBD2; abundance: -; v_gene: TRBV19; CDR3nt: TGTGCCAGTAGGACTAGCGGGGGCTTGTGGGGCACAGATACGCAGTATTTT; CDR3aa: CASRTSGGLWGTDTQYF
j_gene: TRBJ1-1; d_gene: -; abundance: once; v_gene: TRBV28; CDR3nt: TGTGCCAGCAGTTTAGTAGGGTTTAAAAGGGACACTGAAGCTTTCTTT; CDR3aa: CASSLVGFKRDTEAFF
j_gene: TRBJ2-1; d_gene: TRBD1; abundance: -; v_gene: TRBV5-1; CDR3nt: TGCGCCAGCAGCTTCACGGGGGGACAGGGAAATGAGCAGTTCTTC; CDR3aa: CASSFTGGQGNEQFF
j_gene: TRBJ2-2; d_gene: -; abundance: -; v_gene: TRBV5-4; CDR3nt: TGTGCCAGCAGCTTACTCGGGGGCCATAACACCGGGGAGCTGTTTTTT; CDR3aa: CASSLLGGHNTGELFF
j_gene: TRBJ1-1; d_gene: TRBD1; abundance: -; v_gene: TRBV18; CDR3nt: TGTGCCAGCTCACCCAGGACAGGGCGGAAGACTGAAGCTTTCTTT; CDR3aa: CASSPRTGRKTEAFF
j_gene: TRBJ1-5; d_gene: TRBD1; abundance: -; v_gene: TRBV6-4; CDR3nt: TGTGCCAGCAGCCTGACAGGGGGCAATCAGCCCCAGCATTTT; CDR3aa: CASSLTGGNQPQHF
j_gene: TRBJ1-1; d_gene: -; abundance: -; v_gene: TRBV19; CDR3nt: TGTGCCAGTAGTCCCACGCCGCCCCGAGGCACTGAAGCTTTCTTT; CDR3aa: CASSPTPPRGTEAFF
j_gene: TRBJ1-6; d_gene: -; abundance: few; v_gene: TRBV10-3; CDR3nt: TGTGCCATCAGTGAGAAGGGAATGAATTCACCCCTCCACTTT; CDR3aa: CAISEKGMNSPLHF
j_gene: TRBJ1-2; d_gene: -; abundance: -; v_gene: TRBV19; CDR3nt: TGTGCCAGTTCTACACCGGGGACCGGCCAGTATGGCTACACCTTC; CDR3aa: CASSTPGTGQYGYTF
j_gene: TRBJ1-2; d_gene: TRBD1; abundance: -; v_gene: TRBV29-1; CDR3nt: TGCAGCGTTGGGAACTTAGGGGGCGTGGATGGCTACACCTTC; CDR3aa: CSVGNLGGVDGYTF
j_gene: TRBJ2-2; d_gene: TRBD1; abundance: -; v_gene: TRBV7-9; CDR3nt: TGTGCCAGCAGCACCACACAGGGGGAGACCGGGGAGCTGTTTTTT; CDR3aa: CASSTTQGETGELFF
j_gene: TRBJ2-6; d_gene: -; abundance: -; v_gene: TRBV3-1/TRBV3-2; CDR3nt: TGTGCCAGCAGCCAAGAGGAGGGTGTTCAGGGGGCCAACGTCCTGACTTTC; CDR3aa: CASSQEEGVQGANVLTF
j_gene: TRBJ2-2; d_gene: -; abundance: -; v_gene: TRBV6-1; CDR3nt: TGTGCCAGCAGTGAAGCGCTTAGCGGTCTTGGTGGCGGGGAGCTGTTTTTT; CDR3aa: CASSEALSGLGGGELFF
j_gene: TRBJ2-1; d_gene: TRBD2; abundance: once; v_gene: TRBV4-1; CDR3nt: TGCGCCAGCAGCCAACCGGGACTAGCGGGAGTTTTTAACTACAATGAGCAGTTCTTC; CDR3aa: CASSQPGLAGVFNYNEQFF
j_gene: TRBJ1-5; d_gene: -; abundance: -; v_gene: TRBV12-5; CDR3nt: TGTGCTAGTGCCGGGACTGAAACCAGCAATCAGCCCCAGCATTTT; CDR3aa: CASAGTETSNQPQHF
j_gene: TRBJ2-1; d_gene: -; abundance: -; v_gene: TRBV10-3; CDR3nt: TGTGCCATCAGTGAAGGGGGGCTAGTGTCCTACAATGAGCAGTTCTTC; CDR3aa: CAISEGGLVSYNEQFF
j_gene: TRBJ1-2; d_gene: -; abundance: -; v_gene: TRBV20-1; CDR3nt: TGCAGTGCTAGAGTAGCGGGTGGCTACACCTTC; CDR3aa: CSARVAGGYTF
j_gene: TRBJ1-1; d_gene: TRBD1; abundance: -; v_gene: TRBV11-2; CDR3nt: TGTGCCAGCAGCTTCAGACAGGGGGCAGGTTCCACTGAAGCTTTCTTT; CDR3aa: CASSFRQGAGSTEAFF
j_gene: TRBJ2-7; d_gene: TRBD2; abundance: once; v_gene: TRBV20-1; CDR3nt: TGCAGTGCTAGTGGGCCGGGACTAGCGTCCTACGAGCAGTACTTC; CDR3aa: CSASGPGLASYEQYF
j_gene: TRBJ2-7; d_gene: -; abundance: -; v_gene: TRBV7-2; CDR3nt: TGTGCCAGCAGCTACTCTGGGGGGACCTACGAGCAGTACTTC; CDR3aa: CASSYSGGTYEQYF